This TCR beta chain was obtained from a study of cytomegalovirus exposure and HLA in healthy donors. In the PCR, 60 Vbeta and 13 Jbeta primers were used. Methods used by the authors: Later, an analysis found 65 million to 85 million unique TCR beta chains, and around 10 million of these were shared. Method: immunoSEQ multiplex PCR; TCRdb's copy keeps in-frame clones and lacks some. Clonal size and the V and J genes are those of that table, whereas D and trimming came from the DNA. The sample includes some 130,000 clones, 65% to 80% of them seen just once. V was trimmed by 5 bases and J by 2 bases, leaving 7 bases between them. Germline values: CDR1 LNHNV, CDR2 YYDKDF (reference sequence). This CDR3 has 13 amino acids. The study, taken as a whole, reports: Analyses of presence/absence relied on an assumption of roughly uniform sequencing depth across donors. Among TCR beta chains, those listed as cytomegalovirus-associated numbered roughly 150. The authors later linked a missense DCLRE1C variant to TCR beta V- and J-gene trimming.

A note on this clone: Its specificity is not known.

Source material: PBMCs. The J gene is TRBJ1-3, the V gene TRBV15; D call uncertain. This clonotype was sampled from a man aged 35-49 years in good health and CMV-seronegative. In DNA form, the CDR3 reads TGTGCCACCAGCCGTGGAGCTGGAAACACCATATATTTT. It codes for CATSRGAGNTIYF.